Following are 23 T cell receptor beta chains from one sample sequenced in a study of cytomegalovirus exposure and HLA in healthy donors (dated by TCRdb to about 2017). The library was made by the immunoSEQ multiplex PCR assay. The source is immuneACCESS, and TCRdb retained only in-frame sequences with V and J called. Part of the clones is not carried over; for the studies checked, unresolved V genes explain less than half of this, and the remainder is unexplained. The sample has roughly 350,000 clones on record, 70% to 90% of them singletons. The ten largest clones capture approximately 0.84% of the sample. Sequenced sample: PBMCs. These receptors originate from a woman between 18 and 29 years old in good health and CMV-seronegative.

The chain links TRBV6-1 to TRBJ2-3; 14 nucleotides agree with TRBD2. The CDR3 spans 19 residues. The trim removed 3 bases at V and 0 bases at J, leaving 8 bases unmatched. CDR1 and CDR2 from the germline V gene are MNHNS and SASEGT. DNA of the CDR3: TGTGCCAGCAGTGACCGGACTAGCGGGAGGCGGGCTAGCACAGATACGCAGTATTTT. Residues: CASSDRTSGRRASTDTQYF.

The chain has TRBV2 and TRBJ2-2; 14 nucleotides align to TRBD2. The CDR3 length is 15 residues. The V gene's germline CDR1 is SNHLY and CDR2 FYNNEI. Losses at the gene ends were 6 bases for V and 7 bases for J; bases not matched to a gene: 4. CDR3 DNA: TGTGCCAGCAGGGGGACTAGCGGGAGCGTCGGGGAGCTGTTTTTT. Translating it yields CASRGTSGSVGELFF.

The V call is TRBV7-6, the J call TRBJ2-7, with a tentative D call TRBD2 (5 bases). CDR1 is SGHVS, CDR2 FNYEAQ, per germline. The V end lost 5 bases, the J end lost 0 bases, and 17 bases lay between the germline ends. The CDR3 sequence is 16 residues long. The CDR3 DNA reads as TGTGCCAGCAGCCCTTTTGCCGGAACTAGCTCCTACGAGCAGTACTTC. Protein sequence: CASSPFAGTSSYEQYF.

The CDR3 reads CAWSRTDGIFYGYTF. In nucleotides, the CDR3 is TGTGCCTGGAGCCGGACAGACGGGATCTTCTATGGCTACACCTTC. J is TRBJ1-2 and V is TRBV30, with a weak D call TRBD1 (6 bases). This CDR3 has 15 residues. Germline-derived CDR1 and CDR2 are GTSNPN and SVGIG (reference sequence). V lost 3 bases to trimming and J lost 4 bases, with 18 bases between them.

This clone was detected a few times. The chain joins TRBV6-7 to TRBJ2-5; unclear D gene. TRBV6-7 is an open reading frame, and its role is uncertain. This CDR3 comprises 14 residues. Trimming cost V 2 bases and J 2 bases, with 9 bases left between them. The CDR3 spells CASSYVATQETQYF. The CDR3 DNA reads TGTGCCAGCAGTTACGTCGCGACACAAGAGACCCAGTACTTC.

The chain recombines TRBV28 with TRBJ2-7, with TRBD1 as a possible D gene (6 bases). The CDR3 spans 16 residues. Germline V lookup: CDR1 MDHEN, CDR2 SYDVKM. Trimming shortened V by 6 bases and J by 1 base, and 19 bases separated the two germline ends. Here the CDR3 DNA reads TGTGCCAGCAGCTCAGCCACCGGGACAAGATCCTACGAGCAGTACTTC. This gives the protein CASSSATGTRSYEQYF.

This clone has just one count. The chain uses TRBV4-2 and TRBJ2-1, with 11 bases that match TRBD2. V lost 1 base, J lost 4 bases, and 9 bases stayed unmatched. The germline V gene has CDR1 LGHNA and CDR2 YNFKEQ. This CDR3 spans 18 amino acids. Written as DNA, the CDR3 is TGTGCCAGCAGCCAAGGGACTAGCGGGCGTGATATATACAATGAGCAGTTCTTC. This codes for CASSQGTSGRDIYNEQFF.

The table lists this clone with a few counts. J is TRBJ1-3 and V is TRBV18; 9 bases are a match to TRBD1. Germline CDR1 KGHSH, CDR2 LQKENI. The CDR3 is 16 amino acids. The J segment lost 3 bases and the V segment lost 2 bases, leaving 5 bases of the junction unmatched. The CDR3 sequence: CASSPGTGSGGNTIYF. The CDR3 nucleotides read TGTGCCAGCTCACCAGGGACAGGGAGCGGTGGAAACACCATATATTTT. The full variable domain, with the rest looked up from reference TRBV18 and TRBJ1-3, is NAGVMQNPRHLVRRRGQEARLRCSPMKGHSHVYWYRQLPEEGLKFMVYLQKENIIDESGMPKERFSAEFPKEGPSILRIQQVVRGDSAAYFCASSPGTGSGGNTIYFGEGSWLTVV.

Points on this clone: Other DNA sequences from this sample encode an identical CDR3 as well. The rearrangement links TRBV9 to TRBJ2-2; TRBD2 is a possible D gene (6 bases). Trimming cost V 0 bases and J 3 bases, with 9 bases left between them. The germline gives CDR1 SGDLS, CDR2 YYNGEE. This CDR3 is 15 amino acids long. CDR3 sequence (DNA): TGTGCCAGCAGCGTAGCGGGAGTCGACACCGGGGAGCTGTTTTTT. As protein: CASSVAGVDTGELFF.

This rearrangement joins TRBV7-8 to TRBJ2-7; D is possibly TRBD2 (6 bases). V dropped 5 bases and J dropped 2 bases, with 10 bases sitting between them. The CDR3 length is 13 residues. Germline V CDR1 and CDR2: SGHVS, FQNEAQ. The CDR3 DNA reads TGTGCCAGCAGCCGGAGGGCCACCTACGAGCAGTACTTC. The encoded protein is CASSRRATYEQYF.

The gene calls are TRBV4-3 and TRBJ1-2, with TRBD1 as a possible D gene (5 bases). Germline-derived CDR1 and CDR2 are LGHNA and YSLEER. Trimming shortened V by 0 bases and J by 4 bases, and 12 bases separated the two germline ends. The CDR3 runs to 15 residues. The CDR3, as DNA: TGCGCCAGCAGCCAAGATGCAGGGCCTATCTATGGCTACACCTTC. Residues: CASSQDAGPIYGYTF.

The chain combines TRBV7-7 with TRBJ2-7; 8 nucleotides agree with TRBD2. The J segment lost 6 bases and the V segment lost 1 base, leaving 8 bases of the junction unmatched. CDR3 length: 15 residues. CDR1 and CDR2 from the germline V gene are SSHAT and FNYEAQ (reference sequence). CDR3 in DNA: TGTGCCAGCAGCTTAGGGCTAGCGGGTCTTAGCGAGCAGTACTTC. It encodes CASSLGLAGLSEQYF. Looking up the rest from reference TRBV7-7 and TRBJ2-7 gives the full variable domain: GAGVSQSPRYKVTKRGQDVTLRCDPISSHATLYWYQQALGQGPEFLTYFNYEAQPDKSGLPSDRFSAERPEGSISTLTIQRTEQRDSAMYRCASSLGLAGLSEQYFGPGTRLTVT.

V is TRBV5-1 and J is TRBJ1-4, with a tentative D call TRBD1 (5 bases). Looked up from germline, CDR1 is SGHRS and CDR2 is YFSETQ. V shed 5 bases and J shed 0 bases, with 8 bases lying between them. The CDR3 length is 14 residues. The CDR3 DNA reads as TGCGCCAGCAGACAGGATACAACTAATGAAAAACTGTTTTTT. The encoded protein is CASRQDTTNEKLFF. The full variable domain, its missing parts supplied by reference TRBV5-1 and TRBJ1-4, is KAGVTQTPRYLIKTRGQQVTLSCSPISGHRSVSWYQQTPGQGLQFLFEYFSETQRNKGNFPGRFSGRQFSNSRSEMNVSTLELGDSALYLCASRQDTTNEKLFFGSGTQLSVL.

The chain uses TRBV15 and TRBJ2-7; D may be TRBD2 (5 bases). Trimming stripped 0 bases from V and 2 bases from J, with 11 bases between. Germline V lookup: CDR1 LNHNV, CDR2 YYDKDF (reference sequence). The CDR3 length is 15 residues. CDR3 sequence reads: CATSRDRLAAYEQYF. The CDR3 region has the DNA TGTGCCACCAGCAGAGATCGGCTAGCAGCCTACGAGCAGTACTTC.

The chain couples TRBV4-1 to TRBJ2-1; TRBD2 matches 8 bases. The CDR3 consists of 15 residues. Germline values: CDR1 MGHRA, CDR2 YSYEKL. The junction had 7 bases not matched to a gene; V was cut back by 2 bases and J by 7 bases. CDR3 sequence: CASSQPGLDLNEQFF. CDR3 DNA sequence: TGCGCCAGCAGCCAACCGGGACTAGACTTGAATGAGCAGTTCTTC.

This clone was detected a few times. The chain links TRBV5-1 to TRBJ2-1; D unresolved. CDR1 is SGHRS, CDR2 YFSETQ, per germline. This CDR3 contains 14 residues. Trimming took 2 bases from V and 5 from J, leaving 11 bases between them. The CDR3 is CASSLTGSHNEQFF. The CDR3 region has the DNA TGCGCCAGCAGCTTAACCGGTTCCCACAATGAGCAGTTCTTC.

The V and J genes are TRBV5-1 and TRBJ1-4; no definite D call. The V and J ends lost 4 bases and 3 bases respectively, with 13 bases between them. CDR3 length: 15 amino acids. Germline assignment: CDR1 SGHRS and CDR2 YFSETQ. The CDR3 coding sequence is TGCGCCAGCAGCCTGCCCGGGAGTGCTAATGAAAAACTGTTTTTT. Its protein is CASSLPGSANEKLFF. Full variable domain (remainder filled in from reference TRBV5-1 and TRBJ1-4): KAGVTQTPRYLIKTRGQQVTLSCSPISGHRSVSWYQQTPGQGLQFLFEYFSETQRNKGNFPGRFSGRQFSNSRSEMNVSTLELGDSALYLCASSLPGSANEKLFFGSGTQLSVL.

This clone was detected a few times. The chain has TRBV28 and TRBJ1-2; 7 bases fit TRBD1. CDR1 and CDR2 from the germline V gene are MDHEN and SYDVKM. J lost 4 bases, V lost 5 bases, and 7 bases had no gene match. This CDR3 comprises 14 residues. The CDR3 reads CASSPIPGGYGYTF. The CDR3 nucleotides read TGTGCCAGCAGTCCAATCCCAGGGGGCTATGGCTACACCTTC.

This chain joins TRBV25-1 and TRBJ2-2, with 7 bases identical to TRBD1. Per germline, CDR1 MGHDK and CDR2 SYGVNS. CDR3 length equals 14 residues. The V gene end was trimmed by 7 bases and the J gene end by 4 bases; junction bases not matched to a gene: 6. CDR3 amino acids: CASNHRGGTGELFF. The CDR3 bases are TGTGCCAGCAATCACAGGGGTGGCACCGGGGAGCTGTTTTTT.

This clone was recorded only once. This chain uses TRBV29-1 with TRBJ2-3, with D possibly TRBD2 on 6 matching bases. This CDR3 contains 14 residues. Trimming removed 4 bases at V and 1 base at J, with 12 bases between. The germline V gene encodes CDR1 SQVTM and CDR2 ANQGSEA. The CDR3 spells CSVGGGKGTDTQYF. CDR3 bases: TGCAGCGTTGGGGGCGGGAAAGGCACAGATACGCAGTATTTT.

The chain has TRBV5-6 and TRBJ2-7; no clear D gene. Germline V gene sequence: CDR1 SGHDT, CDR2 YYEEEE. V was clipped by 2 bases and J by 7 bases, with 7 bases between them. CDR3 length: 11 residues. The CDR3 nucleotides are TGTGCCAGCAGCTTCGCGCGAGAGCAGTACTTC. Translated: CASSFAREQYF.

CDR3 bases: TGCGCCAGCAGCTCAGGAGGTAGCGGGATGGCCCACAATGAGCAGTTCTTC. The encoded protein is CASSSGGSGMAHNEQFF. The gene calls are TRBV4-3 and TRBJ2-1; 8 bases align to TRBD2. There are 17 residues in the CDR3. Germline V gene lookup returns CDR1 LGHNA and CDR2 YSLEER. The V and J ends lost 5 bases and 5 bases, in that order; junction bases with no gene match: 14.

This chain joins TRBV5-1 and TRBJ1-1, with D possibly TRBD1 on 5 matching bases. The CDR3 is 14 amino acids. The V and J ends lost 2 bases and 3 bases respectively, with 11 bases between them. Looked up from germline, CDR1 is SGHRS and CDR2 is YFSETQ. The CDR3 nucleotides are TGCGCCAGCAGCTTTACCCCGGGGGACACTGAAGCTTTCTTT. Amino acids: CASSFTPGDTEAFF.